This passage covers 24 T cell receptor beta chains from one sample sequenced in a study of CD8 T cells in Susac syndrome. Random-hexamer reverse transcription was applied to roughly 0.5 to 1 ug RNA. TCRdb itself ran the immunoSEQ multiplex PCR reads through MiXCR, one entry per CDR3 protein. The repertoire has hundreds of thousands of distinct CDR3 sequences, over 90% of them found once; the top ten carry around 0.16%. The sequenced material came from CD4+ T cells from PBMCs. Receptors were obtained from a human donor with Susac syndrome.

The chain links TRBV20-1 to TRBJ2-1; 8 nucleotides align to TRBD2. The V gene's germline CDR1 is DFQATT and CDR2 SNEGSKA (reference sequence). V dropped 3 bases and J dropped 4; count of bases not matched to a gene: 5. The CDR3 runs 14 residues. CDR3 bases: TGCAGTGCTAGTGGCGGGGGGACGTACAATGAGCAGTTCTTC. It codes for CSASGGGTYNEQFF.

The sample holds one count of this clonotype. The V and J genes are TRBV29-1 and TRBJ1-2, with no clear D. Germline V gene data show CDR1 as SQVTM and CDR2 as ANQGSEA. V lost 3 bases to trimming and J lost 9 bases, with 2 bases between them. This CDR3 spans 8 amino acids. In nucleotides, the CDR3 is TGCAGCGTTGACAGCTACACCTTC. This encodes CSVDSYTF.

The chain recombines TRBV7-9 with TRBJ1-5, with 9 bases lining up with TRBD1. V trimming: 6 bases; J trimming: 4 bases; junction bases outside the gene matches: 7. The CDR3 sequence is 15 residues long. CDR1 is SEHNR and CDR2 is FQNEAQ in the germline V gene (reference sequence). CDR3 amino acids: CASSSGQGVNQPQHF. The CDR3 DNA sequence: TGTGCCAGCAGTTCGGGACAGGGAGTAAATCAGCCCCAGCATTTT. Full variable domain (outside the CDR3, taken from reference TRBV7-9 and TRBJ1-5): DTGVSQNPRHKITKRGQNVTFRCDPISEHNRLYWYRQTLGQGPEFLTYFQNEAQLEKSRLLSDRFSAERPKGSFSTLEIQRTEQGDSAMYLCASSSGQGVNQPQHFGDGTRLSIL.

J is TRBJ1-1 and V is TRBV30; D gene uncertain. In germline, CDR1 is GTSNPN, CDR2 SVGIG (reference sequence). The CDR3 contains 14 residues. V lost 0 bases to trimming and J lost 1 base, with 9 bases between them. This CDR3 reads CAWSVRAQNTEAFF. The CDR3 DNA follows: TGTGCCTGGAGTGTTCGGGCCCAGAACACTGAAGCTTTCTTT.

This clonotype was counted a few times. The CDR3 DNA reads TGTGCCAGCAGTGACAGGGGTCAAGAGACCCAGTACTTC. It translates to CASSDRGQETQYF. The chain combines TRBV6-6 with TRBJ2-5; 8 bases are shared with TRBD1. Trimming cost V 5 bases and J 2 bases; bases outside gene matches: 1. This CDR3 has 13 residues. Germline lookup yields CDR1 MNHNY and CDR2 SVGAGI (reference sequence).

The table lists this clonotype with a count of one. V gene TRBV29-1 combines with J gene TRBJ2-5, with a weak D call TRBD1 (5 bases). V lost 8 bases and J lost 2, with 15 bases in between. The CDR3 has 13 amino acids. The germline gives CDR1 SQVTM, CDR2 ANQGSEA. CDR3 region: CSHPPSGQETQYF. CDR3 bases: TGCAGCCATCCCCCGTCAGGGCAAGAGACCCAGTACTTC.

DNA for the CDR3: TGCGCCAGCAGCTCAGGGGGCGTAGGTGGCTACACCTTC. Amino acids: CASSSGGVGGYTF. The chain recombines TRBV5-1 with TRBJ1-2; 8 nucleotides line up with TRBD1. This CDR3 spans 13 amino acids. The J segment lost 7 bases and the V segment lost 3 bases, leaving 5 bases of the junction unmatched. Germline V gene lookup returns CDR1 SGHRS and CDR2 YFSETQ.

This rearrangement joins TRBV10-3 to TRBJ1-4; D gene uncertain. Deletions cut 4 bases from V and 7 bases from J, with 13 bases between. This CDR3 region has 14 residues. The germline CDR1 and CDR2 sequences are ENHRY and SYGVKD. Here the CDR3 reads CAISGVSQSEKLFF. CDR3 DNA: TGTGCCATCAGTGGAGTCTCACAGTCTGAAAAACTGTTTTTT.

The chain couples TRBV12-3 or TRBV12-4 to TRBJ1-1; perhaps TRBD1 as D (5 bases). The CDR3 consists of 13 residues. Between the trimmed V and J ends, which lost 6 bases and 0 bases, there was a span of 8 bases. CDR3 coding DNA: TGTGCCAGCAGGCGAGGGGTGAACACTGAAGCTTTCTTT. Translation gives CASRRGVNTEAFF.

This rearrangement joins TRBV6-5 to TRBJ2-5; D gene ambiguous. V lost 10 bases, J lost 5 bases, and 11 bases lay in between. The germline CDR1 and CDR2 sequences are MNHEY and SVGAGI. The CDR3 is 11 amino acids. Written as DNA, the CDR3 is TGTGCCACAAGCCTGGGCGAGACCCAGTACTTC. Translation gives CATSLGETQYF.

The rearrangement joins TRBV30 to TRBJ1-1; D perhaps matches TRBD1 (6 bases). The V and J ends lost 2 bases and 11 bases respectively, with 21 bases between them. Germline CDR1 is GTSNPN and CDR2 is SVGIG (reference sequence). CDR3 size: 14 residues. CDR3 sequence reads: CAWSRGQYDGVAFF. The CDR3 bases are TGTGCCTGGAGTAGAGGACAGTACGACGGAGTCGCTTTCTTT.

V usage is TRBV30 and J usage is TRBJ2-5, with a tentative D call TRBD2 (7 bases). Germline V CDR1 and CDR2: GTSNPN, SVGIG (reference sequence). The ends were cut back, 4 bases at V and 4 bases at J, with 16 bases in the middle. This CDR3 region has 14 residues. The CDR3 sequence is CAWTVGGRGETQYF. In DNA, the CDR3 is TGTGCCTGGACCGTGGGGGGGCGAGGAGAGACCCAGTACTTC.

V usage is TRBV6-5 and J usage is TRBJ1-1; 7 positions agree with TRBD1. The CDR3 consists of 13 residues. Germline values: CDR1 MNHEY, CDR2 SVGAGI. With 6 bases clipped from V and 4 bases from J, the junction kept 5 bases outside the gene matches. The CDR3 coding sequence is TGTGCCAGCAGATTCAGGGGGACCACTGAAGCTTTCTTT. It codes for CASRFRGTTEAFF.

This rearrangement joins TRBV18 to TRBJ1-4, with no clear D. V was pared by 2 bases and J by 8 bases, with 3 bases between. This CDR3 has 11 amino acids. CDR1 KGHSH and CDR2 LQKENI come from the germline V gene. CDR3 amino acids: CASSPSEKLFF. CDR3 nucleotide sequence: TGTGCCAGCTCACCAAGCGAAAAACTGTTTTTT.

The chain uses TRBV28 and TRBJ2-5; no reliable D call. V was pared by 5 bases and J by 3 bases, with 10 bases between. The CDR3 totals 13 residues. Germline values: CDR1 MDHEN, CDR2 SYDVKM. CDR3 protein: CASSPSSEETQYF. The CDR3 DNA reads as TGTGCCAGCAGTCCCTCCTCGGAAGAGACCCAGTACTTC.

The V gene is TRBV30, the J gene TRBJ1-5; possible D gene TRBD1, 6 bases. Germline lookup yields CDR1 GTSNPN and CDR2 SVGIG (reference sequence). The CDR3 length is 13 residues. Trimming left V 1 base short and J 6 bases short, with 10 bases between. CDR3 sequence reads: CAWSEGGGQPQHF. The DNA for the CDR3 is TGTGCCTGGAGTGAGGGGGGAGGTCAGCCCCAGCATTTT.

V is TRBV5-4 and J is TRBJ2-7, with TRBD1 matching 8 bases. Germline CDR1 reads SGHNT; CDR2 reads YYREEE (reference sequence). The trim removed 4 bases at V and 2 bases at J, leaving 8 bases unmatched. The CDR3 has 15 amino acids. The CDR3 spells CASSPDRDSPYEQYF. CDR3 coding DNA: TGTGCCAGCAGCCCGGACAGGGACAGTCCCTACGAGCAGTACTTC. The complete variable domain, with remaining parts taken from reference TRBV5-4 and TRBJ2-7, reads ETGVTQSPTHLIKTRGQQVTLRCSSQSGHNTVSWYQQALGQGPQFIFQYYREEENGRGNFPPRFSGLQFPNYSSELNVNALELDDSALYLCASSPDRDSPYEQYFGPGTRLTVT.

This rearrangement joins TRBV11-2 to TRBJ2-7; 10 bases are a match to TRBD1. With 5 bases clipped from V and 2 bases from J, the junction kept 9 bases outside the gene matches. This CDR3 is built from 16 residues. The germline CDR1 and CDR2 sequences are SGHAT and FQNNGV. The CDR3 is CASSPGGGTGAYEQYF. For the CDR3, the DNA is TGTGCCAGCAGCCCCGGGGGGGGGACAGGGGCCTACGAGCAGTACTTC.

The rearrangement links TRBV28 to TRBJ2-3; 7 nucleotides match TRBD2. V gave up 8 bases and J gave up 5 bases; unmatched junction bases: 1. This CDR3 has 11 amino acids. Germline CDR1 reads MDHEN; CDR2 reads SYDVKM. CDR3 in DNA: TGTGCCAGCGGGGAGGGAGATACGCAGTATTTT. It yields the protein CASGEGDTQYF.

The table lists this clonotype with a count of one. This sequence joins TRBV12-3 or TRBV12-4 and TRBJ2-7; D may be TRBD1 or TRBD2 (6 bases each). CDR3 size: 15 residues. Deletions cut 7 bases from V and 5 bases from J, with 21 bases between. The CDR3 DNA follows: TGTGCCAGCAAGATGGACAGCGGGCTATCCAACGAGCAGTACTTC. Translated, it gives CASKMDSGLSNEQYF.

The V call is TRBV11-2, the J call TRBJ1-5; D not resolved. V lost 3 bases and J 7 bases, leaving 10 bases between the germline ends. The CDR3 extends over 13 amino acids. In germline, CDR1 is SGHAT, CDR2 FQNNGV. In nucleotides, the CDR3 is TGTGCCAGCAGCTTGGGCATCAACCAGCCCCAGCATTTT. Translated, it gives CASSLGINQPQHF.

The rearrangement joins TRBV7-2 to TRBJ2-5; D might be TRBD1 or TRBD2, each matching 5 bases. CDR3 size: 13 residues. The germline V gene encodes CDR1 SGHTA and CDR2 FQGNSA. Trimming removed 5 bases from V and 9 bases from J, with 16 bases in between. CDR3 sequence (DNA): TGTGCCAGCAGCCGAGAGGGGCACGCTCCCCAGTACTTC. The encoded protein is CASSREGHAPQYF.

The chain couples TRBV3-1 to TRBJ2-1, with TRBD1 matching 9 bases. Germline V lookup: CDR1 LGHDT, CDR2 YNNKEL (reference sequence). V lost 7 bases, J lost 2 bases, and 9 bases stayed unmatched. This CDR3 has 16 amino acids. The CDR3 nucleotides are TGTGCCAGCACCGGGAAGGACAGGGGTCCCTACAATGAGCAGTTCTTC. This sequence encodes CASTGKDRGPYNEQFF.

The chain recombines TRBV7-2 with TRBJ2-6; TRBD1 is a possible D gene (6 bases). The germline V gene encodes CDR1 SGHTA and CDR2 FQGNSA. Trimming left V 5 bases short and J 0 bases short, with 14 bases between. There are 17 residues in the CDR3. CDR3 bases: TGTGCCAGCAGCGCCCAGGGGACACCCTCTGGGGCCAACGTCCTGACTTTC. Translating gives CASSAQGTPSGANVLTF.